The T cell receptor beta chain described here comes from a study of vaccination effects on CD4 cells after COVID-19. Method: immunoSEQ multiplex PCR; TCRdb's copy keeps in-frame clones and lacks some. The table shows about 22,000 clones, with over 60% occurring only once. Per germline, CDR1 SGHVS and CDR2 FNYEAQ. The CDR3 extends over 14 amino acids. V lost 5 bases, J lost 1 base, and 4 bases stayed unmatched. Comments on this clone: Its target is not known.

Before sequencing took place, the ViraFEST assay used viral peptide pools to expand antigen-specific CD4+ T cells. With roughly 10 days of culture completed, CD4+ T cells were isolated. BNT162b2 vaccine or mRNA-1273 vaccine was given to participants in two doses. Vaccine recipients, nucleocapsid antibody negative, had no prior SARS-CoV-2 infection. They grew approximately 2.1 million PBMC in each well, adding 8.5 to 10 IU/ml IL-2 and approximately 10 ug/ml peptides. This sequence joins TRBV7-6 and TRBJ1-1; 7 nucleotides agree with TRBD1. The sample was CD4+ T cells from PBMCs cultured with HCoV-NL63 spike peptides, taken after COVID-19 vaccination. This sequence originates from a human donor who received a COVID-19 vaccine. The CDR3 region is CASSKDRRNTEAFF. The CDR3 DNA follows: TGTGCCAGCAGCAAGGACAGGAGGAACACTGAAGCTTTCTTT.